A selection of T cell receptor beta chains follows, all from one sample in a study of a mutant IDH1 vaccine in newly diagnosed glioma. These TCRs' antigens remain unknown. Libraries were prepared by immunoSEQ multiplex PCR; TCRdb keeps only in-frame clonotypes and omits some of them. The table shows some 29,000 clones, with about four fifths occurring only once. The material sequenced was PBMCs, taken from a glioma patient whose treatment included an IDH1 peptide vaccine. The receptors come from a woman in her twenties or thirties with glioma. CDR3s include the opening cysteine and the closing phenylalanine or tryptophan. D genes are given only for firm matches. Not every row has a clone size; where given, it reads once, few, many or a size class.

TRBJ2-7 | - | TRBV5-6 | - | TGTGCCAGCAGCCGGGCCGGGGTCCACGAGCAGTACTTC | CASSRAGVHEQYF
TRBJ2-3 | - | TRBV5-1 | - | TGCGCCAGCAGCTTGGCCCCACTCGGAGGGGCAGATACGCAGTATTTT | CASSLAPLGGADTQYF
TRBJ1-3 | - | TRBV5-1 | once | TGCGCCAGCAGCCTGGACGGAAACTCTGGAAACACCATATATTTT | CASSLDGNSGNTIYF
TRBJ1-3 | TRBD1 | TRBV30 | - | TGTGCCTGGAGTCCGGACAGGGTGGCTGGAAACACCATATATTTT | CAWSPDRVAGNTIYF
TRBJ1-6 | - | TRBV30 | - | TGTGCCTGGCATGGGGGGGATTATAATTCACCCCTCCACTTT | CAWHGGDYNSPLHF
TRBJ1-1 | - | TRBV6-5 | - | TGTGCCAGCCGAGGCGGGTACACTGAAGCTTTCTTT | CASRGGYTEAFF
TRBJ1-1 | - | TRBV19 | - | TGTGCCAGTATGGGACCTTCCAGCAGGGCTTTCTTT | CASMGPSSRAFF
TRBJ2-5 | - | TRBV5-6 | - | TGTGCCAGCAGCTTGAGGGCCCCGTACCAAGAGACCCAGTACTTC | CASSLRAPYQETQYF
TRBJ2-1 | - | TRBV7-9 | - | TGTGCCAGCAGCCTCCGGGACTCCCGGGGTAGTGAGCAGTTCTTC | CASSLRDSRGSEQFF
TRBJ1-1 | - | TRBV18 | - | TGTGCCAGCTCACCCACCCCCGGGGGTGGTGAAGCTTTCTTT | CASSPTPGGGEAFF
TRBJ1-3 | - | TRBV5-6 | - | TGTGCCAGCAGCCCCTCGGACGTCTCTGGAAACACCATATATTTT | CASSPSDVSGNTIYF
TRBJ1-4 | TRBD1 | TRBV30 | - | TGTGCCTGGAGCCCCCGGGACAGGGGCGAAAAACTGTTTTTT | CAWSPRDRGEKLFF
TRBJ2-2 | TRBD1 | TRBV5-1 | - | TGCGCCAGCAGCCTCCAGGGGGCGGGCACCGGGGAGCTGTTTTTT | CASSLQGAGTGELFF
TRBJ2-7 | TRBD1 | TRBV5-1 | - | TGCGCCAGCAGCCCGACAGGGGGTCCCTTCGAGCAGTACTTC | CASSPTGGPFEQYF
TRBJ1-4 | - | TRBV19 | - | TGTGCCAGTAGTATAGGGCTTGGAAACTTTGAAAAACTGTTTTTT | CASSIGLGNFEKLFF
TRBJ1-1 | TRBD1 | TRBV10-3 | - | TGTGCCATCAGTGAAAGAACAGGGGGCGCGAACACTGAAGCTTTCTTT | CAISERTGGANTEAFF
TRBJ2-2 | - | TRBV19 | - | TGTGCCAGTACCACCGGGACCGCGGCCGGGGAGCTGTTTTTT | CASTTGTAAGELFF
TRBJ2-5 | TRBD1 | TRBV5-4 | - | TGTGCCAGCAGCCCGGACAGGGGACAAGAGACCCAGTACTTC | CASSPDRGQETQYF
TRBJ1-1 | - | TRBV10-3 | - | TGTGCCATCAGTGAGTCCCCTTTAGGTAGGGTCGAAGCTTTCTTT | CAISESPLGRVEAFF
TRBJ2-6 | - | TRBV29-1 | - | TGCAGCGCTGGGGGTGGGGCCAACGTCCTGACTTTC | CSAGGGANVLTF
TRBJ2-7 | - | TRBV18 | - | TGTGCCAGCTCACAAGGGATCAACGAGCAGTACTTC | CASSQGINEQYF
TRBJ1-1 | - | TRBV9 | - | TGTGCCAGCAGCGCTGGGACCGCTGCTATGAACACTGAAGCTTTCTTT | CASSAGTAAMNTEAFF
TRBJ1-2 | TRBD1 | TRBV18 | - | TGTGCCAGCTCACCAACCGGGACAGGGAGCTATGGCTACACCTTC | CASSPTGTGSYGYTF
TRBJ2-5 | TRBD2 | TRBV5-1 | - | TGCGCCAGCAGCCCGGCGGCGGGACTACTGGGGGAGACCCAGTACTTC | CASSPAAGLLGETQYF
TRBJ1-2 | TRBD1 | TRBV5-1 | - | TGCGCCAGCAGCCTACAACAGGGGAGGGACAATGGCTACACCTTC | CASSLQQGRDNGYTF
TRBJ1-1 | - | TRBV5-1 | - | TGCGCCAGCAGCTTGGAGGGACGGGGAGCTTTCTTT | CASSLEGRGAFF
TRBJ2-3 | - | TRBV5-8 | - | TGTGCCAGCAGCTACACTAGAACAGATACGCAGTATTTT | CASSYTRTDTQYF
TRBJ1-2 | - | TRBV6-1 | - | TGTGCCAGCAGTGAAGACAGTAGCTATGGCTACACCTTC | CASSEDSSYGYTF
TRBJ1-5 | - | TRBV30 | few | TGTGCCTGGATGCGGGGCCAGCCCCAGCATTTT | CAWMRGQPQHF
TRBJ1-1 | - | TRBV6-1 | - | TGTGCCAGCACTCCCGGGACACTGAACACTGAAGCTTTCTTT | CASTPGTLNTEAFF
TRBJ2-7 | TRBD1 | TRBV2 | - | TGTGCCACCAAGCCTCCTGACAGGGGGAGGTACGAGCAGTACTTC | CATKPPDRGRYEQYF
TRBJ1-4 | - | TRBV18 | - | TGTGCCAGCTCCCGACGGCATAATGAAAAACTGTTTTTT | CASSRRHNEKLFF
TRBJ1-1 | TRBD1 | TRBV19 | - | TGTGCCAGTAGTAAAACAGGGGAGAGGGGCACTGAAGCTTTCTTT | CASSKTGERGTEAFF
TRBJ2-7 | - | TRBV5-1 | - | TGCGCCAGCAGACCTCGGACCGCCTCCTACGAGCAGTACTTC | CASRPRTASYEQYF
TRBJ2-6 | - | TRBV12-5 | - | TGTGCTAGCGGTTGGTTCCCTGACAGCGGGGCCAACGTCCTGACTTTC | CASGWFPDSGANVLTF
TRBJ2-7 | - | TRBV6-5 | - | TGTGCCAGCAATCGACAGGAAGGAGCCTACGAGCAGTACTTC | CASNRQEGAYEQYF
TRBJ1-5 | TRBD1 | TRBV19 | - | TGTGCCAGTAGTGTCACAGGGGGCCATAGCAATCAGCCCCAGCATTTT | CASSVTGGHSNQPQHF
TRBJ2-1 | TRBD2 | TRBV19 | - | TGTGCCAGTAGTTTGGGACTAGCGGGGGGGCAGTTCTTC | CASSLGLAGGQFF
TRBJ2-5 | TRBD2 | TRBV6-5 | - | TGTGCCAGCAGTTACGGACTAGCAGGGTACCAAGAGACCCAGTACTTC | CASSYGLAGYQETQYF
TRBJ2-2 | TRBD2 | TRBV4-3 | - | TGCGCCAGCAGCCGCGCGGGGGGGGTGACCGGGGAGCTGTTTTTT | CASSRAGGVTGELFF
TRBJ1-2 | - | TRBV5-6 | - | TGTGCCAGCAGCTTGGGAGGGCTATCTTCTAACTATGGCTACACCTTC | CASSLGGLSSNYGYTF
TRBJ1-6 | TRBD1 | TRBV12-5 | - | TGTGCTAGTGGTAAGGGACAGCCTAATTCACCCCTCCACTTT | CASGKGQPNSPLHF
TRBJ1-2 | TRBD1 | TRBV15 | - | TGTGCCACCAGCAGAGACTGGACAGGAGGTTATGGCTACACCTTC | CATSRDWTGGYGYTF
TRBJ2-7 | - | TRBV27 | - | TGTGCCAGCAGTTTAAAAGGGGTCGGCTACGAGCAGTACTTC | CASSLKGVGYEQYF
TRBJ1-1 | - | TRBV5-4 | few | TGTGCCAGCAGCTTGCAGTCTGGCCCCATCACTGAAGCTTTCTTT | CASSLQSGPITEAFF
TRBJ1-4 | - | TRBV2 | - | TGTGCCAGCAGTTCACACGGGGGGCCCTCCTATGAAAAACTGTTTTTT | CASSSHGGPSYEKLFF
TRBJ1-5 | TRBD1 | TRBV19 | - | TGTGCCAGTAGTTGGACAGGGAGGAATCAGCCCCAGCATTTT | CASSWTGRNQPQHF
TRBJ1-2 | - | TRBV5-4 | - | TGTGCCAGCAGCTTCGGGGAGGGCCACGTTTATGGCTACACCTTC | CASSFGEGHVYGYTF
TRBJ1-6 | - | TRBV18 | - | TGTGCCAGCTCACCAGGGAGCTCCTATAATTCACCCCTCCACTTT | CASSPGSSYNSPLHF